Sequencing of this T cell receptor beta chain was carried out in a study of blood T cell repertoires in COVID-19. Overall study: COVID-19 samples collected from the United States, Italy and Spain covered acute and convalescent phases. PBMCs, B-cell-depleted T cells, or T cells provided the cDNA or gDNA that made up the material.

Trimming removed 10 bases from V and 0 bases from J; junction bases left unmatched: 15. The CDR3 contains 16 residues. Germline-derived CDR1 and CDR2 are ENHRY and SYGVKD. The data were produced by immunoSEQ multiplex PCR, yet TCRdb's version contains in-frame clones alone and is incomplete. The repertoire consists of hundreds of thousands of clones, with around 90% occurring once and the leading ten covering around 0.92%. In terms of age and location, participants ranged from about 18 to 95 years and lived in about 25 US areas. The sample consisted of PBMCs or T cells enriched from blood (not recorded which). The receptor comes from a woman in her thirties who had recovered from COVID-19. V and J are TRBV10-3 and TRBJ2-7; 7 positions match TRBD1. CDR3 loop: CATRANPRQGSYEQYF. The CDR3 DNA sequence: TGTGCCACCCGAGCAAATCCGAGACAGGGCTCCTACGAGCAGTACTTC.